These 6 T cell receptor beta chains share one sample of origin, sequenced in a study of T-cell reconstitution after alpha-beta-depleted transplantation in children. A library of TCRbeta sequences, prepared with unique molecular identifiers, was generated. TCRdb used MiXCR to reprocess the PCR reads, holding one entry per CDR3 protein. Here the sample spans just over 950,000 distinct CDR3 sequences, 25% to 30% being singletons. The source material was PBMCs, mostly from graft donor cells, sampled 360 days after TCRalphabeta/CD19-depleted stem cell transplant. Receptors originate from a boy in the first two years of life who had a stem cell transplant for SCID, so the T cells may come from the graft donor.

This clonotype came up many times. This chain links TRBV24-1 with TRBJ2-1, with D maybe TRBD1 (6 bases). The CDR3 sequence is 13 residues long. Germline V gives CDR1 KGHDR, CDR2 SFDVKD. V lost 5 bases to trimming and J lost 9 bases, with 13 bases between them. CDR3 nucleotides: TGTGCCACCAGTGGTTTTAAAGGGGGTGAGCAGTTCTTC. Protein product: CATSGFKGGEQFF.

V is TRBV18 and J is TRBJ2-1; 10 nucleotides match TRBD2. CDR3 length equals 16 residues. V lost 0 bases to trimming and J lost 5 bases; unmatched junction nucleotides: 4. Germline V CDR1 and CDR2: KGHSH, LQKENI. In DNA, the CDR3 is TGTGCCAGCTCACCACCTAGCGGGGGGCCCCACAATGAGCAGTTCTTC. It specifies CASSPPSGGPHNEQFF.

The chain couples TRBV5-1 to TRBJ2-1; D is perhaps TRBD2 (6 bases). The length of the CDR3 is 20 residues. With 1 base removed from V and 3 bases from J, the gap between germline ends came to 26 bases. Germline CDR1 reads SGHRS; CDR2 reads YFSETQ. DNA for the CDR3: TGCGCCAGCAGCTTGTGGGGGTCGGGGGTTACAACTGTGGTCTACAATGAGCAGTTCTTC. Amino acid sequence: CASSLWGSGVTTVVYNEQFF.

CDR3 amino acids: CSAAQGDHPYEQYF. The CDR3 region has the DNA TGCAGTGCCGCGCAGGGGGACCACCCCTACGAGCAGTACTTC. J is TRBJ2-7 and V is TRBV20-1; 7 bases line up with TRBD1. The germline CDR1 and CDR2 sequences are DFQATT and SNEGSKA (reference sequence). The V and J ends lost 6 bases and 2 bases, in that order; junction bases with no gene match: 10. CDR3 length: 14 residues.

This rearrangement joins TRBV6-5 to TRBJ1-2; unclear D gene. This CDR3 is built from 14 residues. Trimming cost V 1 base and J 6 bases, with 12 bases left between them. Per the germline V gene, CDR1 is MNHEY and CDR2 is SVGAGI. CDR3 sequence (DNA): TGTGCCAGCAGTTACTTTGGAGATCGCGATGGCTACACCTTC. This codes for CASSYFGDRDGYTF.

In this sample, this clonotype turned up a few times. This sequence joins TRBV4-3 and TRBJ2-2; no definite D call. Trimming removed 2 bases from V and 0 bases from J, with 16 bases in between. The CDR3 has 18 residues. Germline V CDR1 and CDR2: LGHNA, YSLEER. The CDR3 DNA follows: TGCGCCAGCAGCCAACGGACCGGAACTGGAGCGAACACCGGGGAGCTGTTTTTT. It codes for CASSQRTGTGANTGELFF.